This T cell receptor (beta chain) was sequenced for a study of CD8+CD57+ T cells in acquired aplastic anemia. Looking at the study overall: An average of roughly 3 ug of DNA was obtained from sorted CD4+ and CD8+ cells. Study-wide results and caveats: Researchers report that 25 to 30 CD8+ CDR3 sequences appeared in both patients and controls.

Germline CDR1 reads SGHTA; CDR2 reads FQGTGA. V dropped 3 bases and J dropped 10; count of bases not matched to a gene: 1. The CDR3 runs to 13 residues. Genomic DNA, the template, was used for profiling of the TCR beta VDJ and CDR3. Each CDR3 protein is one row after TCRdb ran MiXCR on the reads. The sample has about 180,000 distinct CDR3 sequences, around 50% seen once. Details on this clonotype: Its antigen is unidentified.

Patients selected for sequencing had displayed CD8+CD57+ cell expansion by flow cytometry. Patients uniformly had severe acquired aplastic anemia. Patients were treatment-naive when blood was sampled. This chain connects TRBV7-3 to TRBJ2-1, with 12 positions matching TRBD2. The receptor's source is a human donor with aplastic anemia. Source material: sorted CD4+, CD8+, or CD8+CD57+ T cells (not recorded which) from PBMCs. The CDR3 DNA follows: TGTGCCAGCAGCTTCGGACTAGCGGGGGAGCAGTTCTTC. This gives the protein CASSFGLAGEQFF.